This TCR beta chain was profiled in a study of T-cell memory formation after mild COVID-19. The overall study: TCR clusters largely stayed donor specific. Study observations and caveats: For contracting clones, CD4+ ones sat mainly in CM and EM, CD8+ in EMRA.

This clonotype appeared a few times. Its antigen is as yet unknown. Germline V gene sequence: CDR1 LNHNV, CDR2 YYDKDF (reference sequence). With 3 bases clipped from V and 6 bases from J, the junction kept 9 bases outside the gene matches. The CDR3 length is 15 residues. TCRdb analysed the 5' RACE reads with MiXCR anew, one entry per CDR3 protein. In the table there are around 200,000 distinct CDR3 sequences, 16% of which are singletons. The chain combines TRBV15 with TRBJ2-7; TRBD2 aligns across 9 bases. The sample consisted of PBMCs or a T cell subset sorted from them (not recorded which). The clonotype originates from an adult woman who had mild COVID-19 (a few samples of this study predate the infection). Cell type and time point are not known. The CDR3 protein is CATSRGLAGRFEQYF. DNA of the CDR3: TGTGCCACCAGCAGGGGCCTAGCGGGACGGTTCGAGCAGTACTTC.